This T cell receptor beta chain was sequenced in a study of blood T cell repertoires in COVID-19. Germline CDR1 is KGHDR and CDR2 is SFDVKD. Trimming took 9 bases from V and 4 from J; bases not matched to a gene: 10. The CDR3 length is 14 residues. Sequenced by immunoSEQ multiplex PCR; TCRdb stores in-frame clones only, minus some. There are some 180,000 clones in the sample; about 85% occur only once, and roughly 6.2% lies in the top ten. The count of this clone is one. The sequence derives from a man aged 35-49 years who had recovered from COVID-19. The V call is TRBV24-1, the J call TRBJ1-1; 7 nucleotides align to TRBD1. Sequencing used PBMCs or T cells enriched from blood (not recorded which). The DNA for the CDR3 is TGTGCCACCGCCCCGACAGGGTTGAGCACTGAAGCTTTCTTT. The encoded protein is CATAPTGLSTEAFF.